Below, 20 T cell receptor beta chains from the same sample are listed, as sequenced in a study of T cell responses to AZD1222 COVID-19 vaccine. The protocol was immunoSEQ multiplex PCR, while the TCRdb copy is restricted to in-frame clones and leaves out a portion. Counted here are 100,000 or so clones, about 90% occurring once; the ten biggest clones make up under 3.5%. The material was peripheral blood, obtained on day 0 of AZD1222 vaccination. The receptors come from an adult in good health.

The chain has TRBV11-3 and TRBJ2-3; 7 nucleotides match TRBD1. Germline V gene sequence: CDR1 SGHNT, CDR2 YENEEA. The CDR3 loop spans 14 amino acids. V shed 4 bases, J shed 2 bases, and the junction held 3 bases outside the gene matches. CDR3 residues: CASSWDSSTDTQYF. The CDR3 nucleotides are TGTGCCAGCAGCTGGGACAGTTCCACAGATACGCAGTATTTT.

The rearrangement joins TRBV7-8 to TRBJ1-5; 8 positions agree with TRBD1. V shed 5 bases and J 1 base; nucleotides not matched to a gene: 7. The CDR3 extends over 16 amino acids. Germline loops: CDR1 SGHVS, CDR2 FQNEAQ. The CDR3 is CASSPQGARSNQPQHF. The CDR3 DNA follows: TGTGCCAGCAGCCCTCAGGGGGCTAGAAGCAATCAGCCCCAGCATTTT.

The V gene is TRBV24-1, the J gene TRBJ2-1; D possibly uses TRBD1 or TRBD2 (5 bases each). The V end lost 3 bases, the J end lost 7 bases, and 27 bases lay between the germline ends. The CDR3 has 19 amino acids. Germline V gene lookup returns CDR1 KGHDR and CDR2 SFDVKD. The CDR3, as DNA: TGTGCCACCAGTGATGGAAAAGCCGGGACCGATTATTGGATGAATGAGCAGTTCTTC. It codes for CATSDGKAGTDYWMNEQFF.

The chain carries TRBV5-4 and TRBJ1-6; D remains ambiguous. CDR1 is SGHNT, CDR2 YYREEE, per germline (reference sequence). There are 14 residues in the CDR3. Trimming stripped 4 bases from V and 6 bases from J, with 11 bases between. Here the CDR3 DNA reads TGTGCCAGCAGCGAGCGGCTACCTAATTCACCCCTCCACTTT. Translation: CASSERLPNSPLHF.

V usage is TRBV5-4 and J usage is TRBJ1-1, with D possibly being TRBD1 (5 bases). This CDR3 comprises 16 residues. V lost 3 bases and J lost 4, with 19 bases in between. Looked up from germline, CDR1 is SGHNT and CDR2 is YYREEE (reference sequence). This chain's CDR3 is CASSWPGRVGGTEAFF. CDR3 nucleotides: TGTGCCAGCAGCTGGCCTGGCAGGGTGGGAGGCACTGAAGCTTTCTTT.

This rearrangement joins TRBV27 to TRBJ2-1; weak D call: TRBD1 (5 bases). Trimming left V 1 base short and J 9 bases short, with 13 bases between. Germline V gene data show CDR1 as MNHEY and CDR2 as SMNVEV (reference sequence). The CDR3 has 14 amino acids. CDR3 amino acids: CASSLFVGQFEQFF. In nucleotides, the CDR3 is TGTGCCAGCAGTTTATTTGTGGGGCAGTTTGAGCAGTTCTTC.

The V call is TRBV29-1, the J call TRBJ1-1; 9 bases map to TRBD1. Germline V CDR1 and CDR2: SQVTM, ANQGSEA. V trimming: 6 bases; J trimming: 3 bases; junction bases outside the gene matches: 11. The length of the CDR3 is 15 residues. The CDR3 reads CSVAGTGRSDTEAFF. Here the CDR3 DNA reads TGCAGCGTCGCCGGGACAGGGAGGTCGGACACTGAAGCTTTCTTT.

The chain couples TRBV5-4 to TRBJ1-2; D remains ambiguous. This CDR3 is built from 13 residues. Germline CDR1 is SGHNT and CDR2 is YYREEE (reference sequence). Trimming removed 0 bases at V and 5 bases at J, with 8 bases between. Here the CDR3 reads CASSLGLQYGYTF. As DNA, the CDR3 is TGTGCCAGCAGCTTGGGTTTACAATATGGCTACACCTTC.

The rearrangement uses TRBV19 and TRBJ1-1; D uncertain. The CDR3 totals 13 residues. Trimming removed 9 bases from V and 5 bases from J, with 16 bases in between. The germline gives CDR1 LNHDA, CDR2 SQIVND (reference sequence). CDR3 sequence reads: CASQRSRATEAFF. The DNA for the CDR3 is TGTGCCAGCCAAAGGAGCAGAGCAACTGAAGCTTTCTTT.

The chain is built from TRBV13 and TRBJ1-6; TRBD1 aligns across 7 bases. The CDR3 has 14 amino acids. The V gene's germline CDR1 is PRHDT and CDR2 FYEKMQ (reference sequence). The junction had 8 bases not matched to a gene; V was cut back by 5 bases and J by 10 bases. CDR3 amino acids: CASSLDRDKSPLHF. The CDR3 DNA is TGTGCCAGCAGCCTCGACAGGGACAAGTCACCCCTCCACTTT.

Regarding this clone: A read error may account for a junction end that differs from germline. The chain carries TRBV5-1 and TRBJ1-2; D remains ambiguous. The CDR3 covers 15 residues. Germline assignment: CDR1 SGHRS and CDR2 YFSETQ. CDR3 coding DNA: TGTGCCAGCAGCTTGAATTTCGCCGTGGACGGCGGCTACACCTTC. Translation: CASSLNFAVDGGYTF.

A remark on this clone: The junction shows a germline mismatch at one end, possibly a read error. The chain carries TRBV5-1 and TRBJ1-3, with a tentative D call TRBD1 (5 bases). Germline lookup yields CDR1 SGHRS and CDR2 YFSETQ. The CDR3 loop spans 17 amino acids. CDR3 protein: CASSLGVLGVAGNTIYF. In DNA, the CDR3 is TGTGCCAGCAGCTTGGGTGTGTTGGGGGTTGCTGGAAACACCATATATTTT.

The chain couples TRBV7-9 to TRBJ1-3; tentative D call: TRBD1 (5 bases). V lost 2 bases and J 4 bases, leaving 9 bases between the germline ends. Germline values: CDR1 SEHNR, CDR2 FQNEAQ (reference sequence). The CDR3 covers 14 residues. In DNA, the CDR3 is TGTGCCAGCAGCTTAACCGGGGCAGGAAACACCATATATTTT. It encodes CASSLTGAGNTIYF.

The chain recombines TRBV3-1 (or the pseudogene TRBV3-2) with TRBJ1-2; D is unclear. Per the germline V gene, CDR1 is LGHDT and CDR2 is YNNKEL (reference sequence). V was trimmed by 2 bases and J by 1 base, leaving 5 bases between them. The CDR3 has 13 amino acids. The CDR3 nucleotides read TGTGCCAGCAGCCAACTGGGTAACTATGGCTACACCTTC. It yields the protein CASSQLGNYGYTF.

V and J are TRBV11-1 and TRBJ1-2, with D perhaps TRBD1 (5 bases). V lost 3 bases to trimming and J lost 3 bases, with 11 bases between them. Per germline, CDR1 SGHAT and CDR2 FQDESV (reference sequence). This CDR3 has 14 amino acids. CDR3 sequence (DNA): TGTGCCAGCAGCTTTGTTACAGGCTACTATGGCTACACCTTC. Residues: CASSFVTGYYGYTF.

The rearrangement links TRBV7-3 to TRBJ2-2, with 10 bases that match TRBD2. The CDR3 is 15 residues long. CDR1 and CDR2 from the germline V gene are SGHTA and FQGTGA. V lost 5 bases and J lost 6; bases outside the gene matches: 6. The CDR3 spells CASSPESGRAGELFF. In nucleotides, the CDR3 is TGTGCCAGCAGCCCCGAAAGCGGGAGGGCCGGGGAGCTGTTTTTT.

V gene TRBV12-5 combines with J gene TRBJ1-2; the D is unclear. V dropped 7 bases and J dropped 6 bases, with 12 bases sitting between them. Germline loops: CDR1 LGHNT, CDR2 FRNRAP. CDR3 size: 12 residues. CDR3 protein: CASARYGDGYTF. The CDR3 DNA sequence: TGTGCTAGTGCTCGCTATGGGGATGGCTACACCTTC.

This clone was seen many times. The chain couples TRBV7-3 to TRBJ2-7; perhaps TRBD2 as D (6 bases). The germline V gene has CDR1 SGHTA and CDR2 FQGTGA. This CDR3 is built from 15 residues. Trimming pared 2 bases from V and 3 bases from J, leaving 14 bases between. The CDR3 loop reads CASSLQVGGVYEQYF. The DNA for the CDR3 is TGTGCCAGCAGCTTACAGGTCGGCGGGGTCTACGAGCAGTACTTC.

For the CDR3, the DNA is TGCGCCAGCAGCCCGGACAGCTCCAACTATGGCTACACCTTC. Its protein product is CASSPDSSNYGYTF. The chain employs TRBV4-1 and TRBJ1-2; a weak D match, TRBD1 (6 bases). Germline values: CDR1 MGHRA, CDR2 YSYEKL. Trimming removed 4 bases from V and 2 bases from J, with 11 bases in between. This CDR3 has 14 residues.

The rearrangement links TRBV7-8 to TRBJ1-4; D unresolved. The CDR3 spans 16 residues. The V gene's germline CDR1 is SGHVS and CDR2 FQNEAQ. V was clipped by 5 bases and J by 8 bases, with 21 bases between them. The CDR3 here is CASSPRTGGGEEKLFF. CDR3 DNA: TGTGCCAGCAGCCCTAGGACGGGCGGCGGGGAAGAAAAACTGTTTTTT.